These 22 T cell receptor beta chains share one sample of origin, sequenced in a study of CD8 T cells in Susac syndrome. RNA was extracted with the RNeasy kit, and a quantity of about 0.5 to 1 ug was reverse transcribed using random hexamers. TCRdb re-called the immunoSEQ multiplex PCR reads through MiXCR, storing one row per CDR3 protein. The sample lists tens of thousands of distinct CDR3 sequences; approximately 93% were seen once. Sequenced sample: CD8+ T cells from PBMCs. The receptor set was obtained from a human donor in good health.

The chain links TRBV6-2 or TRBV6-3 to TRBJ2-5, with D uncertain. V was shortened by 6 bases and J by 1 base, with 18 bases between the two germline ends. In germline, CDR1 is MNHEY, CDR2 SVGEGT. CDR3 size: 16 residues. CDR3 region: CASSPRRAGLQETQYF. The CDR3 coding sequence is TGTGCCAGCAGCCCGCGTCGTGCAGGCCTCCAAGAGACCCAGTACTTC.

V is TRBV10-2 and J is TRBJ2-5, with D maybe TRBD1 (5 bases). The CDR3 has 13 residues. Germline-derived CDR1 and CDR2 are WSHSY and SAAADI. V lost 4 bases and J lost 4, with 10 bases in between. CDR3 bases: TGCGCCAGCAGTGTTGGACAACGAGAGACCCAGTACTTC. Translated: CASSVGQRETQYF.

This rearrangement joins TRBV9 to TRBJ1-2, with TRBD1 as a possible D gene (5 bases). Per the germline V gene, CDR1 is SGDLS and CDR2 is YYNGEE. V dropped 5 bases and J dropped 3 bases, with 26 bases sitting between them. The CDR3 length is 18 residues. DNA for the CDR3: TGTGCCAGCAGTGGATCCGGGACGGCGGCACGTTATGACTATGGCTACACCTTC. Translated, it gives CASSGSGTAARYDYGYTF. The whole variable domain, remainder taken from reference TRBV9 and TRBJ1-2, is DSGVTQTPKHLITATGQRVTLRCSPRSGDLSVYWYQQSLDQGLQFLIQYYNGEERAKGNILERFSAQQFPDLHSELNLSSLELGDSALYFCASSGSGTAARYDYGYTFGSGTRLTVV.

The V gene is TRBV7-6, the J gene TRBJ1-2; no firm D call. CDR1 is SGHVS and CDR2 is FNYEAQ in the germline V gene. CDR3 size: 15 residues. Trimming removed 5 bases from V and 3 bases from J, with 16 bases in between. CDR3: CASSPSTGFHYGYTF. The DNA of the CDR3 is TGTGCCAGCAGCCCTAGCACCGGCTTCCACTATGGCTACACCTTC.

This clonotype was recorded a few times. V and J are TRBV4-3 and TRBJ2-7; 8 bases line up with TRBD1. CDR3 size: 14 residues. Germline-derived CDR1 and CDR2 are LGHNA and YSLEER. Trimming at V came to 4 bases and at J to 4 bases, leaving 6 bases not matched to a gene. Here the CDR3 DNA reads TGCGCCAGCAGCCTTGACAGGGGCGGTTACGAGCAGTACTTC. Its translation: CASSLDRGGYEQYF.

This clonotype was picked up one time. CDR3 bases: TGTGCCACCAGCAGAGCAGGGACAGGGGATCTCATTCGCACAGATACGCAGTATTTT. This encodes CATSRAGTGDLIRTDTQYF. The V and J genes are TRBV15 and TRBJ2-3, with TRBD1 matching over 10 bases. V dropped 1 base and J dropped 1; count of bases not matched to a gene: 11. The CDR3 totals 19 residues. Germline V gene data show CDR1 as LNHNV and CDR2 as YYDKDF (reference sequence).

Written as DNA, the CDR3 is TGTGCCAGCAGCTTAGGAGCTCTGAGGGGCAATGAAAAACTGTTTTTT. The encoded protein is CASSLGALRGNEKLFF. J is TRBJ1-4 and V is TRBV11-2; a weak D match, TRBD1 (5 bases). There are 16 residues in the CDR3. The germline V and J ends were trimmed by 1 base and 5 bases, with 14 bases remaining between them. Germline V gene sequence: CDR1 SGHAT, CDR2 FQNNGV.

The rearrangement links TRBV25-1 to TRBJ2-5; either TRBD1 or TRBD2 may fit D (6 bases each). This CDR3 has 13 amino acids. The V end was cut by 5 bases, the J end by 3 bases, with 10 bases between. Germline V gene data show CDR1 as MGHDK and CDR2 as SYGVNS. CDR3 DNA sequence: TGTGCCAGCAGTATGGAGGGGGAAGAGACCCAGTACTTC. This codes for CASSMEGEETQYF.

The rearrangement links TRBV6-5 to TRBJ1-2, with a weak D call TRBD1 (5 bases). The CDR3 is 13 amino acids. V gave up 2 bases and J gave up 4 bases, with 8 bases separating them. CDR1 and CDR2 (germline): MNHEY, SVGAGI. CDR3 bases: TGTGCCAGCAGTTACCAGGGATCCTATGGCTACACCTTC. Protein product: CASSYQGSYGYTF.

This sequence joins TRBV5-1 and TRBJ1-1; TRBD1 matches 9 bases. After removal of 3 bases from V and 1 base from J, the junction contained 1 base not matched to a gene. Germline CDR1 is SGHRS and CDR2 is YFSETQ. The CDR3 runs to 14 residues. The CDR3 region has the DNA TGCGCCAGCAGCTGGGGACAGGGGAACACTGAAGCTTTCTTT. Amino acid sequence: CASSWGQGNTEAFF.

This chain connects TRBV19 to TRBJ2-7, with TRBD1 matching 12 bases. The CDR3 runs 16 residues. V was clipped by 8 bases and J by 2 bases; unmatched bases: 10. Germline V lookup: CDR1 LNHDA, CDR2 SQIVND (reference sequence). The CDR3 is CASGDRGHPETYEQYF. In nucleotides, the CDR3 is TGTGCCAGTGGGGACAGGGGGCATCCAGAAACCTACGAGCAGTACTTC.

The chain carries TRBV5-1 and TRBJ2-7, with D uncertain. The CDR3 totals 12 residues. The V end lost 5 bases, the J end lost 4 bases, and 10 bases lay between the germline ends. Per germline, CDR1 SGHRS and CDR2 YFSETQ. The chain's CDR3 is CASSLGRYEQYF. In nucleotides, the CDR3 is TGCGCCAGCAGTCTGGGTCGGTACGAGCAGTACTTC.

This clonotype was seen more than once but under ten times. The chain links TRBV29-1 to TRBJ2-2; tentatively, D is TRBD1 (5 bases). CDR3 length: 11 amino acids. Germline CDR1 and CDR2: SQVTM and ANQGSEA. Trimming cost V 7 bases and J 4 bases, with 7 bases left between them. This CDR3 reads CSGTGTGELFF. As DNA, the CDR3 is TGCAGCGGCACAGGCACCGGGGAGCTGTTTTTT.

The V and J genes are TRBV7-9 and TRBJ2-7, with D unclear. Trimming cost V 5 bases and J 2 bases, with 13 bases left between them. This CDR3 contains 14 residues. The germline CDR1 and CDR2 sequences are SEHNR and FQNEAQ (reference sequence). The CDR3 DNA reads TGTGCCAGCAGCCAACCCGGGTACCCCTACGAGCAGTACTTC. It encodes CASSQPGYPYEQYF.

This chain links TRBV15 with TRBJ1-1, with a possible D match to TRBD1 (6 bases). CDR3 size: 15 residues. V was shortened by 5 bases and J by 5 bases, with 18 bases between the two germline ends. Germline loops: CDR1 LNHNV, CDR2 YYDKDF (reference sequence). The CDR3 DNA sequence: TGTGCCACCAGCCGCTACAGGGAAGGGCAGACTGAAGCTTTCTTT. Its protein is CATSRYREGQTEAFF. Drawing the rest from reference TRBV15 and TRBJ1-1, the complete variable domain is DAMVIQNPRYQVTQFGKPVTLSCSQTLNHNVMYWYQQKSSQAPKLLFHYYDKDFNNEADTPDNFQSRRPNTSFCFLDIRSPGLGDTAMYLCATSRYREGQTEAFFGQGTRLTVV.

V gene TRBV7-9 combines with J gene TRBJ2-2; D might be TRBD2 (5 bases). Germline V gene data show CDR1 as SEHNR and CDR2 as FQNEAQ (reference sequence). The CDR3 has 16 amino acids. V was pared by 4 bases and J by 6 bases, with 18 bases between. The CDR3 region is CASSSGETSRPGELFF. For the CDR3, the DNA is TGTGCCAGCAGCTCTGGGGAGACATCCCGACCCGGGGAGCTGTTTTTT.

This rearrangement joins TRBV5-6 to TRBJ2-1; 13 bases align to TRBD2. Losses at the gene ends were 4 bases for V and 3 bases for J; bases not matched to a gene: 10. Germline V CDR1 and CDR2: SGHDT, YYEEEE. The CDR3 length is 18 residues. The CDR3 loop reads CASSTTSGGTPLYNEQFF. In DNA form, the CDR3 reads TGTGCCAGCAGCACGACTAGCGGGGGGACCCCTCTCTACAATGAGCAGTTCTTC.

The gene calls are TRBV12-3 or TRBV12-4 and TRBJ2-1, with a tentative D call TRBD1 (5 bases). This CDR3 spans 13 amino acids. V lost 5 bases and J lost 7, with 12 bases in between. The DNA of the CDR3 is TGTGCCAGCAGTCTTTCCAGGGTTAATGAGCAGTTCTTC. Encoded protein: CASSLSRVNEQFF.

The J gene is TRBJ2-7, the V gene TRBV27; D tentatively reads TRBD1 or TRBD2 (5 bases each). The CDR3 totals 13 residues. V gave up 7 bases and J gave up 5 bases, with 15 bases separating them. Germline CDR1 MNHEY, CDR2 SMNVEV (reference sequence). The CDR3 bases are TGTGCCAGCACGGAAATTGGGGGTAACGAGCAGTACTTC. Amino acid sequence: CASTEIGGNEQYF.

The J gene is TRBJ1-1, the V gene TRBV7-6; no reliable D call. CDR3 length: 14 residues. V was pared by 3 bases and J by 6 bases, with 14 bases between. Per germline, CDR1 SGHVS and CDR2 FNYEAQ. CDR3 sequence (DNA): TGTGCCAGCAGCTTTGACCTTGGGTCCGCTGAAGCTTTCTTT. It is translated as CASSFDLGSAEAFF.

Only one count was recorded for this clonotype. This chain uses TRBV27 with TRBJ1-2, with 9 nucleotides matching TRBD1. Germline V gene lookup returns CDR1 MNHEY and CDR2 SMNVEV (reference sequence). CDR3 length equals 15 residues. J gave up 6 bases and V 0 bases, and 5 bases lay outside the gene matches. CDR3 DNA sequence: TGTGCCAGCAGTTTATCGGGACAGGGTAGCGATGGCTACACCTTC. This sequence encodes CASSLSGQGSDGYTF.

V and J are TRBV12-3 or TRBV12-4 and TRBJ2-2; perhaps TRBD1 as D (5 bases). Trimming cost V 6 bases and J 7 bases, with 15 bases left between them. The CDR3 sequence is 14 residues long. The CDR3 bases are TGTGCCAGCAGACTAAAAGGGGCTAGCGGGGAGCTGTTTTTT. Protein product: CASRLKGASGELFF.